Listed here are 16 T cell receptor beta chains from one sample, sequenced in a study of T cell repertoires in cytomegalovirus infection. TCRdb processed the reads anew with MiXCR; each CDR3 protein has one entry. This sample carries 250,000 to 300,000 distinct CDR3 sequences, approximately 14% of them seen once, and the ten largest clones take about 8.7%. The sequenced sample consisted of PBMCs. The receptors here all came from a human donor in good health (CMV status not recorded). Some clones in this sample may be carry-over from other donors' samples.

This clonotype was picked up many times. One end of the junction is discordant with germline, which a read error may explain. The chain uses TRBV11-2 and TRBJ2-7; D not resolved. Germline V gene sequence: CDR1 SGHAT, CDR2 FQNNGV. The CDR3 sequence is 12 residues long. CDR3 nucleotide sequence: TGTGCCAGCAGCTTATTGGAGCCGGCTCTAGACTTC. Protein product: CASSLLEPALDF.

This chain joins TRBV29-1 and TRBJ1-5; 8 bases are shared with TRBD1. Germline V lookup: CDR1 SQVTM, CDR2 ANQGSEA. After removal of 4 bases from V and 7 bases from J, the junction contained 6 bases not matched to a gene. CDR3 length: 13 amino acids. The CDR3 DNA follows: TGCAGCGTTGTGGGGACAGGTGACCAGCCCCAGCATTTT. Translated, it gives CSVVGTGDQPQHF.

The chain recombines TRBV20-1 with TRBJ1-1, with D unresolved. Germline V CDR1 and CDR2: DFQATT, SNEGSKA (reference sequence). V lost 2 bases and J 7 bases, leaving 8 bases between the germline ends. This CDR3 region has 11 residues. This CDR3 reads CSARWQVEAFF. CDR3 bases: TGCAGTGCTAGATGGCAGGTTGAAGCTTTCTTT.

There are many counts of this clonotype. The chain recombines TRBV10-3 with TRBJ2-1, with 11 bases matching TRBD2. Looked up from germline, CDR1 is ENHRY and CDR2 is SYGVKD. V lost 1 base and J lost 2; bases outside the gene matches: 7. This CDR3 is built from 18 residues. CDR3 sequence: CAISEYSGTSGPYNEQFF. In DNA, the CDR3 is TGTGCCATCAGTGAGTACTCCGGGACTAGCGGCCCCTACAATGAGCAGTTCTTC.

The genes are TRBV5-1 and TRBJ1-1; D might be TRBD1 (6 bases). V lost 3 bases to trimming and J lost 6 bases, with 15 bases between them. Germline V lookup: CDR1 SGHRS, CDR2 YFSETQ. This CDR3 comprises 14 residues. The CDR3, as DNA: TGCGCCAGCAGCTACGGGGGGCTGTACGCTGAAGCTTTCTTT. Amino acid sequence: CASSYGGLYAEAFF.

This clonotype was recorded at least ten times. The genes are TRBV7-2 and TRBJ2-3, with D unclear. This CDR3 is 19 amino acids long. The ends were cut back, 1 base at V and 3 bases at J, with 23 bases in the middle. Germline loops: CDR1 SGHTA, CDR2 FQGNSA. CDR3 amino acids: CASSLDGYSRLGMTDTQYF. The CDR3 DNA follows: TGTGCCAGCAGCTTAGACGGCTACTCTCGGCTAGGAATGACAGATACGCAGTATTTT. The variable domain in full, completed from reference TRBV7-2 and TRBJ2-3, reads GAGVSQSPSNKVTEKGKDVELRCDPISGHTALYWYRQSLGQGLEFLIYFQGNSAPDKSGLPSDRFSAERTGGSVSTLTIQRTQQEDSAVYLCASSLDGYSRLGMTDTQYFGPGTRLTVL.

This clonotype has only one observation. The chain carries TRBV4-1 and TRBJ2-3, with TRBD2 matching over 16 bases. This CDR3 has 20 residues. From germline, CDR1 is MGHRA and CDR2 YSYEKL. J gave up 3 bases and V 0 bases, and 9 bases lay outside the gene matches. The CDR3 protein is CASSQDLGTSGRARTDTQYF. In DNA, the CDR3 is TGCGCCAGCAGCCAAGATCTGGGGACTAGCGGGAGGGCCAGGACAGATACGCAGTATTTT.

The CDR3 reads CASSSTSPLQYF. The CDR3 DNA reads as TGTGCCAGCAGCTCTACTAGCCCCTTGCAGTATTTT. The chain joins TRBV7-2 to TRBJ2-3, with a tentative D call TRBD2 (6 bases). The V and J ends lost 4 bases and 11 bases respectively, with 13 bases between them. Germline V CDR1 and CDR2: SGHTA, FQGNSA. This CDR3 has 12 residues.

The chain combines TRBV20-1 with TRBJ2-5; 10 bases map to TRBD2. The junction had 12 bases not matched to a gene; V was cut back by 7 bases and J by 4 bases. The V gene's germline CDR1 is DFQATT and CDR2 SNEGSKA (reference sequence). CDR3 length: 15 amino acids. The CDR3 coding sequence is TGCAGTGTTGCCCCAACTAGCGGGAACAGAGAGACCCAGTACTTC. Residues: CSVAPTSGNRETQYF.

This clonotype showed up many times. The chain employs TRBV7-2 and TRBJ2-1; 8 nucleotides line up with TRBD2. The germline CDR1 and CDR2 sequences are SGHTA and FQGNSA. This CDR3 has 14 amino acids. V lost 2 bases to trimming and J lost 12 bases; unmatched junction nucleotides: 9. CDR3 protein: CASSLYRSGGGQFF. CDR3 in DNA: TGTGCCAGCAGCTTATATCGGTCGGGAGGGGGGCAGTTCTTC.

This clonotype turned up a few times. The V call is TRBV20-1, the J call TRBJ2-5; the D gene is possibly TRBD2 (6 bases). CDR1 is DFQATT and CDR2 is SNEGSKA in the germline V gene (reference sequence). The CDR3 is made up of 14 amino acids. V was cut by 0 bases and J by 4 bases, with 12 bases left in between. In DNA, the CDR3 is TGCAGTGCTAGAGATTTGGCGGGGCCAGAGACCCAGTACTTC. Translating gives CSARDLAGPETQYF.

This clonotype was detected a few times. The CDR3: CASSLWRGASTDTQYF. In nucleotides, the CDR3 is TGTGCCAGCAGCTTATGGCGGGGGGCTAGCACAGATACGCAGTATTTT. The rearrangement links TRBV13 to TRBJ2-3, with 8 bases aligning to TRBD2. Trimming cost V 2 bases and J 0 bases; bases outside gene matches: 4. The CDR3 runs 16 residues. Germline V CDR1 and CDR2: PRHDT, FYEKMQ (reference sequence).

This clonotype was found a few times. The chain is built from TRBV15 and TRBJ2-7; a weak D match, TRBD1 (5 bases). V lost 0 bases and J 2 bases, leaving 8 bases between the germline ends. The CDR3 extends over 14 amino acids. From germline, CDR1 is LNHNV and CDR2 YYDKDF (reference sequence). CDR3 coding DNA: TGTGCCACCAGCAGAGAGGGCAGGGCCTACGAGCAGTACTTC. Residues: CATSREGRAYEQYF.

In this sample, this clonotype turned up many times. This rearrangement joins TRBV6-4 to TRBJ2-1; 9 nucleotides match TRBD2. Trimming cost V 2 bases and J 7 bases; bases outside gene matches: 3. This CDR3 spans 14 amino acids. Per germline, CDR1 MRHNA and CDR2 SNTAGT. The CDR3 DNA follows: TGTGCCAGCAGTGACGCGGGGGGGGGGAATGAGCAGTTCTTC. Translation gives CASSDAGGGNEQFF.

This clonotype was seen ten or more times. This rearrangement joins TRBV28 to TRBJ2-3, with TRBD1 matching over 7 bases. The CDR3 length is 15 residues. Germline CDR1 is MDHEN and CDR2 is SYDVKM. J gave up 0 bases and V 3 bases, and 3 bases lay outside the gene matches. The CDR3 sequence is CASSLGQTSTDTQYF. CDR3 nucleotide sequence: TGTGCCAGCAGTTTGGGACAGACGAGCACAGATACGCAGTATTTT.

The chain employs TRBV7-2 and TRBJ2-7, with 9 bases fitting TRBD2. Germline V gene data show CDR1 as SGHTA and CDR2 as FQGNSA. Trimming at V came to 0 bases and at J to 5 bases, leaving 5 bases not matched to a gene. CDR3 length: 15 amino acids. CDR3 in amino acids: CASSLASGSFNEQYF. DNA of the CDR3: TGTGCCAGCAGCTTAGCTAGCGGGAGTTTCAACGAGCAGTACTTC.